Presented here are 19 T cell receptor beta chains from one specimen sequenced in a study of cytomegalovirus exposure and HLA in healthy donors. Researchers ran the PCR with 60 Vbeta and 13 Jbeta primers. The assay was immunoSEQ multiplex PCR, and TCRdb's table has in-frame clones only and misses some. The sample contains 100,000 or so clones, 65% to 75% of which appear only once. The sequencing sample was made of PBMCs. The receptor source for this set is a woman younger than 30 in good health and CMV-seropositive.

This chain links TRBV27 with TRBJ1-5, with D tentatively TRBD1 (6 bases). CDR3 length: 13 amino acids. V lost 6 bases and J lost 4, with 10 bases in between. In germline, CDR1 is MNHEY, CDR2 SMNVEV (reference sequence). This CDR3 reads CASRFGQNQPQHF. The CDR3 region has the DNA TGTGCCAGCAGATTCGGACAGAATCAGCCCCAGCATTTT.

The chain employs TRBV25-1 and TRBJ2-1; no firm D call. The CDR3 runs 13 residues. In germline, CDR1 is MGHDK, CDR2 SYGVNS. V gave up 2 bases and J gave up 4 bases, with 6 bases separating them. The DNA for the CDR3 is TGTGCCAGCAGTGAAAGTCGGTACAATGAGCAGTTCTTC. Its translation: CASSESRYNEQFF.

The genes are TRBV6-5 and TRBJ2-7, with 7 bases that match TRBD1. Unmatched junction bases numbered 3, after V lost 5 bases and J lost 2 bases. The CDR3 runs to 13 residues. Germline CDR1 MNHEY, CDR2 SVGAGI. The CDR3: CASSDRVTYEQYF. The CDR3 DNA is TGTGCCAGCAGTGACAGGGTGACCTACGAGCAGTACTTC.

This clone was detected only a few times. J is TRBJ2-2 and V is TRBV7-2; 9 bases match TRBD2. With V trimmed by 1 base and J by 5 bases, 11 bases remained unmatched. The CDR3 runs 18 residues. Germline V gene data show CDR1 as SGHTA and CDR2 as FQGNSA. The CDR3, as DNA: TGTGCCAGCAGCTTAGACCCGGGGGGCGCGGGAGGGACCGGGGAGCTGTTTTTT. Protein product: CASSLDPGGAGGTGELFF.

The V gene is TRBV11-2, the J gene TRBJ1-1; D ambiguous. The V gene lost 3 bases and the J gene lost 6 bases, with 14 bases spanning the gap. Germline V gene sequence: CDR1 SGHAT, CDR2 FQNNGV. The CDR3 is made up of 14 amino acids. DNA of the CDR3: TGTGCCAGCAGCTTTCGATCGGGGATGGCTGAAGCTTTCTTT. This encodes CASSFRSGMAEAFF.

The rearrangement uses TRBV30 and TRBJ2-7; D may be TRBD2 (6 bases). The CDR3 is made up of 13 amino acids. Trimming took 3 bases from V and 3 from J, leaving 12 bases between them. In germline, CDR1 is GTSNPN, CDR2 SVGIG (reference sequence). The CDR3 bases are TGTGCCTGGAGGGAGGGGAATCGCTACGAGCAGTACTTC. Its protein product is CAWREGNRYEQYF.

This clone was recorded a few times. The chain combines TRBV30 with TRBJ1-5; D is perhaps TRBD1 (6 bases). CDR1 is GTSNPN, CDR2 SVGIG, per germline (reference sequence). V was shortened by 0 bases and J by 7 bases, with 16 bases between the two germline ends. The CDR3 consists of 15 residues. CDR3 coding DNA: TGTGCCTGGAGTGTCGTAGCAGGGGAGTCCCAGCCCCAGCATTTT. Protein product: CAWSVVAGESQPQHF. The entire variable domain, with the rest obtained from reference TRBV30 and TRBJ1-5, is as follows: SQTIHQWPATLVQPVGSPLSLECTVEGTSNPNLYWYRQAAGRGLQLLFYSVGIGQISSEVPQNLSASRPQDRQFILSSKKLLLSDSGFYLCAWSVVAGESQPQHFGDGTRLSIL.

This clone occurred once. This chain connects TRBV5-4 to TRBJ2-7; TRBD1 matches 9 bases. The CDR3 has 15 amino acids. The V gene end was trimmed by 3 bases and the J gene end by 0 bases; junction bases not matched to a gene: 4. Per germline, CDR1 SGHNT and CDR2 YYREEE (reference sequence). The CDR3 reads CASSWGTGLSYEQYF. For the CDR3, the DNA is TGTGCCAGCAGCTGGGGGACAGGGCTCTCCTACGAGCAGTACTTC.

CDR3 region: CASSTGTTSSYEQYF. CDR3 bases: TGTGCCAGCTCAACCGGGACTACTAGCTCCTACGAGCAGTACTTC. V and J are TRBV18 and TRBJ2-7; 7 bases align to TRBD2. J lost 0 bases, V lost 5 bases, and 7 bases had no gene match. Germline V gene sequence: CDR1 KGHSH, CDR2 LQKENI. This CDR3 spans 15 amino acids.

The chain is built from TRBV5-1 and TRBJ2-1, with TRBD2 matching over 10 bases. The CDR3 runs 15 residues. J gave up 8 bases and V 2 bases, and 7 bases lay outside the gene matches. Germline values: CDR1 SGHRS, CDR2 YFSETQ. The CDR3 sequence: CASSFGLAGEDEQFF. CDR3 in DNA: TGCGCCAGCAGCTTTGGGCTAGCGGGGGAGGATGAGCAGTTCTTC.

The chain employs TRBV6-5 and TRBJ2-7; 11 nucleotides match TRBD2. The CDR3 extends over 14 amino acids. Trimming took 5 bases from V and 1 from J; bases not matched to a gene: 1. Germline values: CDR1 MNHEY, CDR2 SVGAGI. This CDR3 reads CASSTSGSSYEQYF. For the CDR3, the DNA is TGTGCCAGCAGTACTAGCGGGAGTTCCTACGAGCAGTACTTC.

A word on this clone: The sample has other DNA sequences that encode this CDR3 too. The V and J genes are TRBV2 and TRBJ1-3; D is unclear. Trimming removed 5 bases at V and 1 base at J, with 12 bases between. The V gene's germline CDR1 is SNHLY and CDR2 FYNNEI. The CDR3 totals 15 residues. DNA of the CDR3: TGTGCCAGCAGTACCCGAGCAGGTTCTGGAAACACCATATATTTT. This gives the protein CASSTRAGSGNTIYF.

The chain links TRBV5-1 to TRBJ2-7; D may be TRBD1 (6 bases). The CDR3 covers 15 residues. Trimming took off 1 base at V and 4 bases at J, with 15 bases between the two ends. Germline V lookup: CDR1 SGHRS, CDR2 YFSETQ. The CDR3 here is CASSLSTGSGYEQYF. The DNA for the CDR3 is TGCGCCAGCAGCTTGAGTACAGGGTCGGGGTACGAGCAGTACTTC.

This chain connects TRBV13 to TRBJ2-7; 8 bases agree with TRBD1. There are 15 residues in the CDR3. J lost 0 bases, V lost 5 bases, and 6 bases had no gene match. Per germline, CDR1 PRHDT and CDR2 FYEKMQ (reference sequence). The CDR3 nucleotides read TGTGCCAGCAGCGGGGAGACAGGGGACTCCTACGAGCAGTACTTC. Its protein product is CASSGETGDSYEQYF.

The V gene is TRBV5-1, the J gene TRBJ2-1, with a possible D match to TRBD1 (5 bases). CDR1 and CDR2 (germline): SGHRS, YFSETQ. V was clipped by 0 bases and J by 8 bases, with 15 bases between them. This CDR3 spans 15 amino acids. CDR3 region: CASSLVGWLGDEQFF. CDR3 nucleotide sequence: TGCGCCAGCAGCTTGGTGGGGTGGTTAGGGGATGAGCAGTTCTTC.

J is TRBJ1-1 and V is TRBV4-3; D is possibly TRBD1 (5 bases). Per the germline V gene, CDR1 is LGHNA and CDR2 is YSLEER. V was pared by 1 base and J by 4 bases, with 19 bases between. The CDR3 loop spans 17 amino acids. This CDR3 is CASSQAEWEGRSTEAFF. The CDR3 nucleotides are TGCGCCAGCAGCCAAGCGGAATGGGAGGGGCGGTCCACTGAAGCTTTCTTT.

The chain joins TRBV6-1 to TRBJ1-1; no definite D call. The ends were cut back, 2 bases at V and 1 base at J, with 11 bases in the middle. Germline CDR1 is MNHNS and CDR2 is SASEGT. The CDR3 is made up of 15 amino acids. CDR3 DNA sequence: TGTGCCAGCAGTGAATCTCAGGAACCGAACACTGAAGCTTTCTTT. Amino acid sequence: CASSESQEPNTEAFF.

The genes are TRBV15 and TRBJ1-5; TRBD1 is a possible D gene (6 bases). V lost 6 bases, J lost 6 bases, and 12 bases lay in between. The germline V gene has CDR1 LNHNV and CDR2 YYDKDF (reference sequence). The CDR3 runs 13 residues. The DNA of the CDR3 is TGTGCCACCAGTCCCAGGGGACCTCAGCCCCAGCATTTT. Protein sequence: CATSPRGPQPQHF.

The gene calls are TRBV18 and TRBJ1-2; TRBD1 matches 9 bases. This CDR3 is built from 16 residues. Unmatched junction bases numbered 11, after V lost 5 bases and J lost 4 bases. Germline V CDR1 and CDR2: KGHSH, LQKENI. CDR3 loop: CASSTGQGSARYGYTF. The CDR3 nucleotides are TGTGCCAGCTCAACGGGACAGGGCTCTGCCCGCTATGGCTACACCTTC.